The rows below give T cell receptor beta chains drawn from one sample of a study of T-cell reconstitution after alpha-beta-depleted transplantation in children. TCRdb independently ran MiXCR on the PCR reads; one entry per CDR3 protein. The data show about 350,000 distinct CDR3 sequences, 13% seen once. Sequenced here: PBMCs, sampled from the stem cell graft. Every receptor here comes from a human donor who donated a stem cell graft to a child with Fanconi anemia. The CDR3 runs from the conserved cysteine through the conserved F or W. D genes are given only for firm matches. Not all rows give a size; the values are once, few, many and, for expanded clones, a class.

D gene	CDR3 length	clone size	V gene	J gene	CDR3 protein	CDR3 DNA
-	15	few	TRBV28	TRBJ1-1	CASRPPGQLYTEAFF	TGTGCCAGCAGACCCCCCGGACAGCTATACACTGAAGCTTTCTTT
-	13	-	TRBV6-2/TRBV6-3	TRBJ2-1	CASSPQEYNEQFF	TGTGCCAGCAGCCCCCAAGAATACAATGAGCAGTTCTTC
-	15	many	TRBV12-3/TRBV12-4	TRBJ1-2	CASSSHPGSNYGYTF	TGTGCCAGCAGTTCCCATCCAGGGTCGAACTATGGCTACACCTTC
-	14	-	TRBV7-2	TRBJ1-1	CASSSGARGPEAFF	TGTGCCAGCAGCTCAGGCGCAAGGGGTCCTGAAGCTTTCTTT
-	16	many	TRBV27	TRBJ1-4	CASSLGPDATNEKLFF	TGTGCCAGCAGTTTAGGTCCGGATGCAACTAATGAAAAACTGTTTTTT
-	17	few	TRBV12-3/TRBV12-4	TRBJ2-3	CASSLARGIGPSDTQYF	TGTGCCAGCAGTTTAGCCCGGGGTATAGGGCCATCAGATACGCAGTATTTT
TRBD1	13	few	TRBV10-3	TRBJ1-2	CAISEGGPWGYTF	TGTGCCATCAGTGAAGGGGGCCCGTGGGGCTACACCTTC
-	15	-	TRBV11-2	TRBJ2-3	CASSLILGSTDTQYF	TGTGCCAGCAGCTTAATTCTGGGTAGCACAGATACGCAGTATTTT
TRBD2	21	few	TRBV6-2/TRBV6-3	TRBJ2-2	CASSYSDLAGGLTENTGELFF	TGTGCCAGCAGTTACTCTGACCTAGCGGGGGGCCTTACAGAGAACACCGGGGAGCTGTTTTTT
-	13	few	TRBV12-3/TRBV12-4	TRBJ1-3	CASSSVPGNTIYF	TGTGCCAGCAGTTCTGTCCCTGGAAACACCATATATTTT
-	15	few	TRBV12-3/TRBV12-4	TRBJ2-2	CASSLNLLETGELFF	TGTGCCAGCAGTTTAAATCTGTTGGAGACCGGGGAGCTGTTTTTT
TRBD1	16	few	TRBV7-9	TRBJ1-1	CASSFWDRGLNTEAFF	TGTGCCAGCAGCTTCTGGGACAGGGGGCTGAACACTGAAGCTTTCTTT
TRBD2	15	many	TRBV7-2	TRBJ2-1	CASSYTSGLYNEQFF	TGTGCCAGCAGCTACACTAGCGGCCTTTACAATGAGCAGTTCTTC
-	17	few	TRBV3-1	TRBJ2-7	CASSQGDGRRGAYEQYF	TGTGCCAGCAGCCAAGGTGACGGGCGGCGGGGAGCGTACGAGCAGTACTTC
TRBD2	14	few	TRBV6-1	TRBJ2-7	CASSLSGTSYEQYF	TGTGCCAGCAGTCTAAGCGGGACTAGCTACGAGCAGTACTTC
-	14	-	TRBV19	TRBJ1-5	CASKVRGLDQPQHF	TGTGCCAGTAAAGTCCGGGGCTTGGATCAGCCCCAGCATTTT
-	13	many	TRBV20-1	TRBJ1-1	CSASRKVNTEAFF	TGCAGTGCTAGTCGTAAGGTGAACACTGAAGCTTTCTTT
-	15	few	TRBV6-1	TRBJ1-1	CASSAYLSGNTEAFF	TGTGCCAGCAGTGCTTATCTGTCGGGGAACACTGAAGCTTTCTTT
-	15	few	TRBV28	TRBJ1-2	CASSLWTGRNYGYTF	TGTGCCAGCAGTTTATGGACGGGGAGGAACTATGGCTACACCTTC
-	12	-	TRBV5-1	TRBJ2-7	CASSVQGNEQYF	TGCGCCAGCAGCGTACAGGGTAACGAGCAGTACTTC
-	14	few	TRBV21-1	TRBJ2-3	CASGPGGSTDTQYF	TGTGCCAGCGGCCCAGGGGGCAGCACAGATACGCAGTATTTT
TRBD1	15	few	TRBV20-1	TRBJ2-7	CSARDWTGGGYEQYF	TGCAGTGCTAGAGATTGGACAGGGGGAGGTTACGAGCAGTACTTC
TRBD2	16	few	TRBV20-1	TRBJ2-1	CSARDHSSGRYNEQFF	TGCAGTGCTAGAGATCATTCTAGCGGGAGGTACAATGAGCAGTTCTTC
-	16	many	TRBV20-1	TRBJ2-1	CSARFSTVKSYNEQFF	TGCAGTGCTAGATTCTCGACGGTAAAGTCCTACAATGAGCAGTTCTTC
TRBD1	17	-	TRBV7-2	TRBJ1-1	CASSLAGGDRGSTEAFF	TGTGCCAGCAGCTTAGCGGGTGGGGACAGGGGGAGCACTGAAGCTTTCTTT